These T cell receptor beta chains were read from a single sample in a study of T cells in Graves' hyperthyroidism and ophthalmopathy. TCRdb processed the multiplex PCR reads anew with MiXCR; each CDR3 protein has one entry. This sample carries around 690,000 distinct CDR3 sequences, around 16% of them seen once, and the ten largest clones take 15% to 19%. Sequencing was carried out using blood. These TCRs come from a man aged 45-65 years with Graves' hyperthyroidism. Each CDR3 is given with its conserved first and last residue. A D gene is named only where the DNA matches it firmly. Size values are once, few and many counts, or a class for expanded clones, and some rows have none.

cdr3_aa: CATSRDDSAYEQYF; cdr3_nt: TGTGCCACCAGCAGGGATGACTCCGCCTACGAGCAGTACTTC; j_call: TRBJ2-7; v_call: TRBV15; clone_size: many; d_call: -
cdr3_aa: CASSPGVYGYTF; cdr3_nt: TGTGCCAGCAGCCCGGGGGTTTATGGCTACACCTTC; j_call: TRBJ1-2; v_call: TRBV9; clone_size: many; d_call: -
cdr3_aa: CSARAGWEAFF; cdr3_nt: TGCAGTGCTAGGGCAGGGTGGGAAGCTTTCTTT; j_call: TRBJ1-1; v_call: TRBV20-1; clone_size: many; d_call: -
cdr3_aa: CASSIGSYNEQFF; cdr3_nt: TGTGCCAGTAGTATTGGGTCTTACAATGAGCAGTTCTTC; j_call: TRBJ2-1; v_call: TRBV19; clone_size: many; d_call: -
cdr3_aa: CASRTGTSNEKLFF; cdr3_nt: TGTGCCAGCAGGACCGGGACCTCAAATGAAAAACTGTTTTTT; j_call: TRBJ1-4; v_call: TRBV28; clone_size: -; d_call: -
cdr3_aa: CASSQDRGVLTDTQYF; cdr3_nt: TGTGCCAGCAGCCAAGACAGAGGGGTTCTGACAGATACGCAGTATTTT; j_call: TRBJ2-3; v_call: TRBV14; clone_size: many; d_call: -
cdr3_aa: CASSVRSPLHF; cdr3_nt: TGTGCCAGCAGCGTCCGCTCACCCCTCCACTTT; j_call: TRBJ1-6; v_call: TRBV28; clone_size: many; d_call: -
cdr3_aa: CASSLVLAANNEQFF; cdr3_nt: TGTGCCAGCAGCTTGGTGCTAGCGGCCAACAATGAGCAGTTCTTC; j_call: TRBJ2-1; v_call: TRBV5-4; clone_size: few; d_call: TRBD2
cdr3_aa: CASSRRVWETQYF; cdr3_nt: TGTGCCAGCAGTCGCAGGGTTTGGGAGACCCAGTACTTC; j_call: TRBJ2-5; v_call: TRBV12-3/TRBV12-4; clone_size: many; d_call: -
cdr3_aa: CASSFKASGTWEQYF; cdr3_nt: TGTGCCAGCAGCTTTAAGGCTAGCGGGACTTGGGAGCAGTACTTC; j_call: TRBJ2-7; v_call: TRBV7-2; clone_size: many; d_call: TRBD2
cdr3_aa: CASSEDVDTQYF; cdr3_nt: TGTGCCAGCAGTGAAGACGTAGATACGCAGTATTTT; j_call: TRBJ2-3; v_call: TRBV7-9; clone_size: -; d_call: -
cdr3_aa: CASSYSSQANEAFF; cdr3_nt: TGTGCCAGCAGTTACTCGTCCCAGGCGAATGAAGCTTTCTTT; j_call: TRBJ1-1; v_call: TRBV6-2/TRBV6-3; clone_size: many; d_call: -
cdr3_aa: CAISESDGQPQHF; cdr3_nt: TGTGCCATCAGTGAGTCGGACGGTCAGCCCCAGCATTTT; j_call: TRBJ1-5; v_call: TRBV10-3; clone_size: few; d_call: -
cdr3_aa: CASSREDRARNEQFF; cdr3_nt: TGCGCCAGCAGCCGGGAGGACAGGGCTAGGAATGAGCAGTTCTTC; j_call: TRBJ2-1; v_call: TRBV4-1; clone_size: few; d_call: TRBD1
cdr3_aa: CASSPPVGDTVIYGYTF; cdr3_nt: TGTGCCAGCAGTCCCCCGGTAGGAGACACGGTGATTTATGGCTACACCTTC; j_call: TRBJ1-2; v_call: TRBV28; clone_size: many; d_call: -
cdr3_aa: CAISDRTGNEQYF; cdr3_nt: TGTGCCATCAGTGACAGGACAGGGAACGAGCAGTACTTC; j_call: TRBJ2-7; v_call: TRBV10-3; clone_size: many; d_call: TRBD1
cdr3_aa: CASSPLAFYNEQFF; cdr3_nt: TGTGCCAGCAGCCCACTAGCGTTTTACAATGAGCAGTTCTTC; j_call: TRBJ2-1; v_call: TRBV5-5; clone_size: -; d_call: TRBD2
cdr3_aa: CASREFYLMNTEAFF; cdr3_nt: TGTGCCAGCAGAGAGTTTTATCTCATGAACACTGAAGCTTTCTTT; j_call: TRBJ1-1; v_call: TRBV6-2/TRBV6-3; clone_size: many; d_call: -
cdr3_aa: CASRGRGVQRGYNEQFF; cdr3_nt: TGTGCCAGCAGGGGCCGAGGGGTACAGCGGGGTTACAATGAGCAGTTCTTC; j_call: TRBJ2-1; v_call: TRBV28; clone_size: many; d_call: TRBD2
cdr3_aa: CASSSAVTEYEQYF; cdr3_nt: TGTGCCAGCAGTTCGGCTGTGACAGAGTACGAGCAGTACTTC; j_call: TRBJ2-7; v_call: TRBV27; clone_size: -; d_call: -
cdr3_aa: CASSFGQGNYNEQFF; cdr3_nt: TGTGCCAGCAGTTTTGGCCAGGGAAACTACAATGAGCAGTTCTTC; j_call: TRBJ2-1; v_call: TRBV12-3/TRBV12-4; clone_size: many; d_call: -
cdr3_aa: CASTDAAGEQPQHF; cdr3_nt: TGTGCCAGCACAGACGCGGCTGGGGAACAGCCCCAGCATTTT; j_call: TRBJ1-5; v_call: TRBV12-3/TRBV12-4; clone_size: -; d_call: -
cdr3_aa: CASRAGTDNYGYTF; cdr3_nt: TGTGCCAGCAGGGCCGGGACAGATAACTATGGCTACACCTTC; j_call: TRBJ1-2; v_call: TRBV2; clone_size: many; d_call: TRBD1
cdr3_aa: CASSPGTPLSYEQYF; cdr3_nt: TGTGCCAGCAGTCCCGGGACTCCACTCTCCTACGAGCAGTACTTC; j_call: TRBJ2-7; v_call: TRBV28; clone_size: few; d_call: -
cdr3_aa: CASNPGTSGSRTDTQYF; cdr3_nt: TGTGCCAGCAACCCCGGGACTAGCGGGAGTCGTACAGATACGCAGTATTTT; j_call: TRBJ2-3; v_call: TRBV28; clone_size: -; d_call: TRBD2
cdr3_aa: CAWSVQGFGNQPQHF; cdr3_nt: TGTGCCTGGAGTGTACAGGGGTTTGGGAATCAGCCCCAGCATTTT; j_call: TRBJ1-5; v_call: TRBV30; clone_size: many; d_call: TRBD1
cdr3_aa: CSVTWDGIGQYF; cdr3_nt: TGCAGCGTCACCTGGGACGGTATCGGGCAGTACTTC; j_call: TRBJ2-7; v_call: TRBV29-1; clone_size: -; d_call: -
cdr3_aa: CASSPSDRGSSTEAFF; cdr3_nt: TGTGCCAGCTCACCGTCGGACAGGGGCTCTTCCACTGAAGCTTTCTTT; j_call: TRBJ1-1; v_call: TRBV18; clone_size: many; d_call: TRBD1
cdr3_aa: CASSERIGEWINEQFF; cdr3_nt: TGTGCCAGCAGTGAAAGAATCGGGGAGTGGATAAATGAGCAGTTCTTC; j_call: TRBJ2-1; v_call: TRBV2; clone_size: many; d_call: -
cdr3_aa: CASRQAGAWTGELFF; cdr3_nt: TGCGCCAGCAGACAAGCAGGGGCGTGGACCGGGGAGCTGTTTTTT; j_call: TRBJ2-2; v_call: TRBV4-3; clone_size: -; d_call: -
cdr3_aa: CASSRNRPGQGYEQYF; cdr3_nt: TGTGCCAGCAGCCGAAACCGGCCCGGACAGGGCTACGAGCAGTACTTC; j_call: TRBJ2-7; v_call: TRBV28; clone_size: -; d_call: TRBD1
cdr3_aa: CSVGLGAGGYTF; cdr3_nt: TGCAGCGTTGGTCTGGGGGCTGGGGGCTACACCTTC; j_call: TRBJ1-2; v_call: TRBV29-1; clone_size: few; d_call: -
cdr3_aa: CATREPGNTIYF; cdr3_nt: TGTGCCACCAGGGAGCCTGGAAACACCATATATTTT; j_call: TRBJ1-3; v_call: TRBV15; clone_size: -; d_call: -
cdr3_aa: CASSLEGRAYEQYF; cdr3_nt: TGCGCCAGCAGCTTGGAAGGTAGAGCCTACGAGCAGTACTTC; j_call: TRBJ2-7; v_call: TRBV5-1; clone_size: many; d_call: -
cdr3_aa: CASSSFQQGAYEQYF; cdr3_nt: TGTGCCAGCAGCTCGTTCCAACAGGGGGCCTACGAGCAGTACTTC; j_call: TRBJ2-7; v_call: TRBV7-9; clone_size: -; d_call: TRBD1
cdr3_aa: CASSLVAGNNEQFF; cdr3_nt: TGTGCCAGCAGCTTAGTCGCAGGGAACAATGAGCAGTTCTTC; j_call: TRBJ2-1; v_call: TRBV7-9; clone_size: few; d_call: -
cdr3_aa: CASSSGLAGGMADTQYF; cdr3_nt: TGTGCCAGCAGCTCGGGACTAGCGGGAGGAATGGCAGATACGCAGTATTTT; j_call: TRBJ2-3; v_call: TRBV7-9; clone_size: few; d_call: TRBD2
cdr3_aa: CASSFKLAGTSDTQYF; cdr3_nt: TGTGCCAGCAGTTTCAAGCTAGCGGGAACCTCAGATACGCAGTATTTT; j_call: TRBJ2-3; v_call: TRBV12-3/TRBV12-4; clone_size: many; d_call: TRBD2
cdr3_aa: CASSPRDRNYGYTF; cdr3_nt: TGTGCCAGCAGCCCGAGGGACAGAAATTATGGCTACACCTTC; j_call: TRBJ1-2; v_call: TRBV7-2; clone_size: many; d_call: TRBD1
cdr3_aa: CASSVGGQNTEAFF; cdr3_nt: TGTGCCAGCAGCGTAGGTGGTCAAAACACTGAAGCTTTCTTT; j_call: TRBJ1-1; v_call: TRBV9; clone_size: -; d_call: -
cdr3_aa: CSASGAGTSGRTYEQYF; cdr3_nt: TGCAGTGCTTCCGGGGCCGGGACTAGCGGGAGGACCTACGAGCAGTACTTC; j_call: TRBJ2-7; v_call: TRBV20-1; clone_size: many; d_call: TRBD2
cdr3_aa: CASSDAGHLNSYEQYF; cdr3_nt: TGTGCCAGCAGTGACGCGGGACATTTAAACTCCTACGAGCAGTACTTC; j_call: TRBJ2-7; v_call: TRBV2; clone_size: -; d_call: -
cdr3_aa: CASCGPRGETQYF; cdr3_nt: TGTGCCAGTTGCGGACCCAGGGGTGAGACCCAGTACTTC; j_call: TRBJ2-5; v_call: TRBV28; clone_size: many; d_call: -
cdr3_aa: CATSGGGGAYEQYF; cdr3_nt: TGTGCCACCAGTGGCGGCGGAGGGGCCTACGAGCAGTACTTC; j_call: TRBJ2-7; v_call: TRBV24-1; clone_size: few; d_call: -
cdr3_aa: CASGWSEGWTEAFF; cdr3_nt: TGTGCCAGCGGCTGGAGCGAGGGGTGGACTGAAGCTTTCTTT; j_call: TRBJ1-1; v_call: TRBV25-1; clone_size: few; d_call: -
cdr3_aa: CATSDGQGLHF; cdr3_nt: TGTGCCACCAGTGACGGACAAGGACTCCACTTT; j_call: TRBJ1-6; v_call: TRBV24-1; clone_size: once; d_call: -
cdr3_aa: CASSYSYLRGMRSSRSSYNEQFF; cdr3_nt: TGTGCCAGCAGTTACTCGTATCTTAGGGGGATGAGGTCGTCAAGGAGCTCCTACAATGAGCAGTTCTTC; j_call: TRBJ2-1; v_call: TRBV6-5; clone_size: few; d_call: -
cdr3_aa: CASSFGSGDLTDTQYF; cdr3_nt: TGCGCCAGCAGCTTCGGCTCTGGAGACCTCACAGATACGCAGTATTTT; j_call: TRBJ2-3; v_call: TRBV5-1; clone_size: -; d_call: -
cdr3_aa: CASSYAGPNNEQFF; cdr3_nt: TGTGCCAGCAGCTACGCAGGTCCCAACAATGAGCAGTTCTTC; j_call: TRBJ2-1; v_call: TRBV3-1; clone_size: -; d_call: -
cdr3_aa: CASSGEGAQHF; cdr3_nt: TGTGCCAGCTCAGGAGAGGGCGCCCAGCATTTT; j_call: TRBJ1-5; v_call: TRBV18; clone_size: -; d_call: -
cdr3_aa: CASSWRGGSNEQFF; cdr3_nt: TGTGCCAGCAGTTGGCGGGGGGGATCGAATGAGCAGTTCTTC; j_call: TRBJ2-1; v_call: TRBV3-1; clone_size: few; d_call: TRBD2
cdr3_aa: CASSPGTGINEKLFF; cdr3_nt: TGCGCCAGCAGCCCTGGGACAGGGATAAATGAAAAACTGTTTTTT; j_call: TRBJ1-4; v_call: TRBV4-1; clone_size: few; d_call: TRBD1
cdr3_aa: CASSPLGYLDEQYF; cdr3_nt: TGCGCCAGCAGCCCACTGGGATATCTTGACGAGCAGTACTTC; j_call: TRBJ2-7; v_call: TRBV5-1; clone_size: few; d_call: -
cdr3_aa: CASSLVELADTDTQYF; cdr3_nt: TGTGCCAGCAGCTTAGTCGAACTAGCGGACACAGATACGCAGTATTTT; j_call: TRBJ2-3; v_call: TRBV11-2; clone_size: few; d_call: TRBD2
cdr3_aa: CASSSTGLVYEQYF; cdr3_nt: TGTGCCAGCAGCTCGACAGGGTTGGTCTACGAGCAGTACTTC; j_call: TRBJ2-7; v_call: TRBV7-9; clone_size: many; d_call: TRBD1
cdr3_aa: CASSFEGVYYEQYF; cdr3_nt: TGTGCCAGCAGTTTCGAAGGGGTCTACTACGAGCAGTACTTC; j_call: TRBJ2-7; v_call: TRBV28; clone_size: many; d_call: -
cdr3_aa: CASRSGTGVETQYF; cdr3_nt: TGTGCCAGCAGGTCCGGGACAGGGGTGGAGACCCAGTACTTC; j_call: TRBJ2-5; v_call: TRBV12-3/TRBV12-4; clone_size: many; d_call: TRBD1
cdr3_aa: CSVLGQGSTYEQYF; cdr3_nt: TGCAGCGTCCTAGGACAGGGGAGTACCTACGAGCAGTACTTC; j_call: TRBJ2-7; v_call: TRBV29-1; clone_size: -; d_call: TRBD1
cdr3_aa: CASSPVTDTQYF; cdr3_nt: TGTGCCAGCTCCCCGGTGACTGATACGCAGTATTTT; j_call: TRBJ2-3; v_call: TRBV28; clone_size: many; d_call: -